Listed below are T cell receptor beta chains from one sample, sequenced in a study of cytomegalovirus exposure and HLA in healthy donors. Produced via immunoSEQ multiplex PCR; TCRdb's table is partial and in-frame only. Of tens of thousands of clones listed, around 10% were seen once; the top ten hold about 25%. The sequencing sample was made of PBMCs. These receptors were collected from a man between 60 and 75 years old in good health and CMV-seropositive. CDR3s include the opening cysteine and the closing phenylalanine or tryptophan. The D gene is left open where the match is weak. Some rows mark clone size as missing; the rest say once, few, many or name a class of expanded clone.

clone size: -
D gene: TRBD1
V gene: TRBV28
J gene: TRBJ1-2
CDR3 DNA: TGTGCCAGCAGTACCGGGACAGGCAACTATGGCTACACCTTC
CDR3 protein: CASSTGTGNYGYTF

clone size: -
D gene: -
V gene: TRBV14
J gene: TRBJ1-5
CDR3 DNA: TGTGCCAGCAGCCAGTATTCAGGGAGCAATCAGCCCCAGCATTTT
CDR3 protein: CASSQYSGSNQPQHF

clone size: few
D gene: -
V gene: TRBV27
J gene: TRBJ2-7
CDR3 DNA: TGTGCCAGCAGTTACACTCAGGGGAAGGGAGCCTACGAGCAGTACTTC
CDR3 protein: CASSYTQGKGAYEQYF

clone size: -
D gene: TRBD2
V gene: TRBV6-6
J gene: TRBJ2-3
CDR3 DNA: TGTGCCAGCAGTTACCTGACTAGCGGCTTCACAGATACGCAGTATTTT
CDR3 protein: CASSYLTSGFTDTQYF

clone size: -
D gene: -
V gene: TRBV20-1
J gene: TRBJ2-1
CDR3 DNA: TGCAGTGCCGACTTCTACAATGAGCAGTTCTTC
CDR3 protein: CSADFYNEQFF

clone size: few
D gene: -
V gene: TRBV6-5
J gene: TRBJ2-7
CDR3 DNA: TGTGCCAGCAGTTACGCGGCGGAGCCCTACGAGCAGTACTTC
CDR3 protein: CASSYAAEPYEQYF

clone size: -
D gene: -
V gene: TRBV5-1
J gene: TRBJ1-5
CDR3 DNA: TGCGCCAGCAGCTTGGAGGGGAGGAGCAATCAGCCCCAGCATTTT
CDR3 protein: CASSLEGRSNQPQHF

clone size: few
D gene: TRBD2
V gene: TRBV7-9
J gene: TRBJ2-5
CDR3 DNA: TGTGCCAGCAGCCTAGGGACTAGCCTGGAGACCCAGTACTTC
CDR3 protein: CASSLGTSLETQYF

clone size: -
D gene: -
V gene: TRBV7-7
J gene: TRBJ2-1
CDR3 DNA: TGTGCTAGCAGCTTAGAACGGGGGAATGAGCAGTTCTTC
CDR3 protein: CASSLERGNEQFF

clone size: few
D gene: TRBD2
V gene: TRBV5-3
J gene: TRBJ2-1
CDR3 DNA: TGTGCCAGAAGCTTGGATGTAGCTGGGCGGGAGCTCTGGAATGAGCAGTTCTTC
CDR3 protein: CARSLDVAGRELWNEQFF

clone size: few
D gene: -
V gene: TRBV2
J gene: TRBJ1-5
CDR3 DNA: TGTGCCAGCACTTTGAACACAGCTAGCAATCAGCCCCAGCATTTT
CDR3 protein: CASTLNTASNQPQHF

clone size: -
D gene: -
V gene: TRBV30
J gene: TRBJ1-3
CDR3 DNA: TGTGCCTGGAGAAGCAGGGGTACGGGAAACACCATATATTTT
CDR3 protein: CAWRSRGTGNTIYF

clone size: -
D gene: -
V gene: TRBV7-9
J gene: TRBJ1-4
CDR3 DNA: TGTGCCAGCAGCTTAGAGTGGGCGCAGGAAAAACTGTTTTTT
CDR3 protein: CASSLEWAQEKLFF

clone size: few
D gene: -
V gene: TRBV30
J gene: TRBJ1-5
CDR3 DNA: TGTGCCTGGAGCTCGGTTATTGGCAATCAGCCCCAGCATTTT
CDR3 protein: CAWSSVIGNQPQHF

clone size: few
D gene: -
V gene: TRBV4-1
J gene: TRBJ2-1
CDR3 DNA: TGCGCCAGCAGCCCACCCCTAGCGCGGGAGCAGTTCTTC
CDR3 protein: CASSPPLAREQFF

clone size: -
D gene: TRBD2
V gene: TRBV28
J gene: TRBJ2-5
CDR3 DNA: TGTGCCAGCAGTTTACCGATAGCGGGTGGGGCGGGGGCCCAGTACTTC
CDR3 protein: CASSLPIAGGAGAQYF

clone size: -
D gene: -
V gene: TRBV6-4
J gene: TRBJ1-5
CDR3 DNA: TGTGCCAGCAGTGAGATCACAGGGCAGCCCCAGCATTTT
CDR3 protein: CASSEITGQPQHF

clone size: -
D gene: -
V gene: TRBV7-7
J gene: TRBJ2-5
CDR3 DNA: TGTGCTAGCAGCTCCCATATGAGTGCGGAGACCCAGTACTTC
CDR3 protein: CASSSHMSAETQYF

clone size: once
D gene: TRBD2
V gene: TRBV27
J gene: TRBJ2-7
CDR3 DNA: TGTGCCAGCAGTAGGGGACTAGCGGTCGAGCAGTACTTC
CDR3 protein: CASSRGLAVEQYF

clone size: few
D gene: TRBD2
V gene: TRBV5-1
J gene: TRBJ2-5
CDR3 DNA: TGCGCCAGCAGCTTGAGGGCTAGCGGGGCGGGGGAGACCCAGTACTTC
CDR3 protein: CASSLRASGAGETQYF

clone size: -
D gene: -
V gene: TRBV7-9
J gene: TRBJ2-1
CDR3 DNA: TGTGCCAGCAGCTTCCTAGAGGAAACAGGAGATGAGCAGTTCTTC
CDR3 protein: CASSFLEETGDEQFF

clone size: -
D gene: -
V gene: TRBV7-8
J gene: TRBJ1-1
CDR3 DNA: TGTGCCAGCAGCTTATCCGTAACGGGGACTGAAGCTTTCTTT
CDR3 protein: CASSLSVTGTEAFF

clone size: -
D gene: TRBD2
V gene: TRBV2
J gene: TRBJ2-1
CDR3 DNA: TGTGCCAGCAGTGACCGGGAGGGTGGTCTCGATGAGCAGTTCTTC
CDR3 protein: CASSDREGGLDEQFF

clone size: few
D gene: -
V gene: TRBV7-3
J gene: TRBJ2-2
CDR3 DNA: TGTGCCAGCAGCCTATCCGGGGAGCTGTTTTTT
CDR3 protein: CASSLSGELFF

clone size: -
D gene: TRBD1
V gene: TRBV6-1
J gene: TRBJ2-5
CDR3 DNA: TGTGCCAGCAGTGAAGGGCAGGGGGCGCTTGGGACCCAGTACTTC
CDR3 protein: CASSEGQGALGTQYF

clone size: -
D gene: TRBD1
V gene: TRBV28
J gene: TRBJ1-1
CDR3 DNA: TGTGCCAGCATCCCTCTTGGGGGACAGGGGGCTAACATGAACACTGAAGCTTTCTTT
CDR3 protein: CASIPLGGQGANMNTEAFF

clone size: -
D gene: TRBD2
V gene: TRBV6-5
J gene: TRBJ2-5
CDR3 DNA: TGTGCCAGCAGTTACTCCAGAAGCGGGGATACAGGGACCCAGTACTTC
CDR3 protein: CASSYSRSGDTGTQYF

clone size: -
D gene: -
V gene: TRBV6-1
J gene: TRBJ1-1
CDR3 DNA: TGTGCCAGTACGGGGAACACTGAAGCTTTCTTT
CDR3 protein: CASTGNTEAFF

clone size: few
D gene: -
V gene: TRBV5-1
J gene: TRBJ1-5
CDR3 DNA: TGCGCCAGCAGCTTTAACCCAGGGGACCCCAATCAGCCCCAGCATTTT
CDR3 protein: CASSFNPGDPNQPQHF

clone size: few
D gene: -
V gene: TRBV30
J gene: TRBJ1-5
CDR3 DNA: TGTGCCTGGAGCCAAACCCCAGTGGCCCAGCATTTT
CDR3 protein: CAWSQTPVAQHF

clone size: -
D gene: -
V gene: TRBV25-1
J gene: TRBJ2-5
CDR3 DNA: TGTGCCAGCAGTCGGGGAGAGGAGACCCAGTACTTC
CDR3 protein: CASSRGEETQYF